This TCR beta chain is from a study of shared clonotypes between healthy human individuals. Points from the study as a whole: Across subsets, estimated richness was generally greater for naive than for memory populations.

Details on this clone: Its target is unknown.

Generated by immunoSEQ multiplex PCR, the TCRdb table keeps only in-frame clones and is missing some. The profile covers some 2,500,000 clones, with around 93% appearing a single time and around 0.35% taken by the ten largest. This CDR3 comprises 14 residues. Germline CDR1 and CDR2: SGHVS and FQNEAQ. After removal of 6 bases from V and 7 bases from J, the junction contained 10 bases not matched to a gene. This clonotype was obtained from a man aged 18 to 30 in good health. Some clones in this sample may be carry-over from other donors' samples. What was sequenced was naive CD4+ T cells from PBMCs. Subset: CD45RA+ positively selected. The chain combines TRBV7-8 with TRBJ1-2; 8 bases are a match to TRBD1. In DNA, the CDR3 is TGTGCCAGCAGTCCAGACAGGGGAGTTGGTGGCTACACCTTC. Protein product: CASSPDRGVGGYTF. The full variable domain, in which reference TRBV7-8 and TRBJ1-2 provide the parts outside the CDR3, is GAGVSQSPRYKVAKRGQDVALRCDPISGHVSLFWYQQALGQGPEFLTYFQNEAQLDKSGLPSDRFFAERPEGSVSTLKIQRTQQEDSAVYLCASSPDRGVGGYTFGSGTRLTVV.